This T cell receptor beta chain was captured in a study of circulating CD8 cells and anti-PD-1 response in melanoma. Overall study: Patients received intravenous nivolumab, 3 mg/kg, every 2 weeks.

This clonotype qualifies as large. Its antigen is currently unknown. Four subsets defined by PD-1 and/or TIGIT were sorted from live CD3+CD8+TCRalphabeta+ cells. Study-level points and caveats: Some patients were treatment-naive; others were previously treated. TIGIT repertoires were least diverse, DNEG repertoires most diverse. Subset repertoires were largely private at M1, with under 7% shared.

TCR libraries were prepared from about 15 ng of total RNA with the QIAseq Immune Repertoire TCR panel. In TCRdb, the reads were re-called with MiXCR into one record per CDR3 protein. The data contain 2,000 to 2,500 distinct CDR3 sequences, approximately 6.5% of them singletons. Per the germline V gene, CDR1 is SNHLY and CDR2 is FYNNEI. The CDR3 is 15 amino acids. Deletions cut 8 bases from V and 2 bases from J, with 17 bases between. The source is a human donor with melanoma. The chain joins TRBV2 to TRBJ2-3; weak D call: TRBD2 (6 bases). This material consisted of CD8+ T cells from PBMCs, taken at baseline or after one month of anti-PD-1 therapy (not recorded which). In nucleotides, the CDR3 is TGTGCCAGCGTAGGTCCCGGGGGAGTCACAGATACGCAGTATTTT. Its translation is CASVGPGGVTDTQYF. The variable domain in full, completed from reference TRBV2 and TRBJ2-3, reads EPEVTQTPSHQVTQMGQEVILRCVPISNHLYFYWYRQILGQKVEFLVSFYNNEISEKSEIFDDQFSVERPDGSNFTLKIRSTKLEDSAMYFCASVGPGGVTDTQYFGPGTRLTVL.